These 8 T cell receptor beta chains share one sample of origin, sequenced in a study of CD8 T cells in Susac syndrome. An input of roughly 0.45 to 1 ug of RNA was subjected to reverse transcription using random hexamers. MiXCR was run by TCRdb on the immunoSEQ multiplex PCR reads, yielding one entry per CDR3 protein. The sample includes some 120,000 distinct CDR3 sequences, roughly 96% of them seen just once. The sequencing sample was made of CD4+ T cells from PBMCs. These receptors originate from a human donor in good health.

In DNA form, the CDR3 reads TGTGCCAGCAGCTTGCAAGGGACAGGGTATTCTGGGGCCAACGTCCTGACTTTC. Its translation: CASSLQGTGYSGANVLTF. The V call is TRBV7-2, the J call TRBJ2-6; 9 bases match TRBD1. Germline assignment: CDR1 SGHTA and CDR2 FQGNSA. After removal of 3 bases from V and 1 base from J, the junction contained 7 bases not matched to a gene. The CDR3 runs to 18 residues.

V gene TRBV7-2 combines with J gene TRBJ2-5; D uncertain. V dropped 4 bases and J dropped 2 bases, with 8 bases sitting between them. Germline CDR1 and CDR2: SGHTA and FQGNSA. This CDR3 is 13 amino acids long. The CDR3 reads CASSSSLQETQYF. The CDR3 DNA sequence: TGTGCCAGCAGCTCCTCCCTACAAGAGACCCAGTACTTC.

The chain carries TRBV29-1 and TRBJ1-4; D is unresolved. Between the trimmed V and J ends, which lost 4 bases and 0 bases, there was a span of 6 bases. Per germline, CDR1 SQVTM and CDR2 ANQGSEA. The length of the CDR3 is 13 residues. Here the CDR3 DNA reads TGCAGCGTTGTGGGCGCAACTAATGAAAAACTGTTTTTT. The encoded protein is CSVVGATNEKLFF.

The V call is TRBV2, the J call TRBJ1-5; D gene uncertain. The CDR3 contains 14 residues. Trimming cost V 8 bases and J 1 base, with 12 bases left between them. Germline CDR1 and CDR2: SNHLY and FYNNEI. CDR3 DNA: TGTGCCAGCGACCTAAGAGTAAGCAATCAGCCCCAGCATTTT. Its translation: CASDLRVSNQPQHF.

The gene calls are TRBV6-2 or TRBV6-3 and TRBJ2-5, with TRBD2 identical over 12 bases. V lost 0 bases to trimming and J lost 4 bases; unmatched junction nucleotides: 3. Germline CDR1 and CDR2: MNHEY and SVGEGT. This CDR3 spans 16 amino acids. CDR3 region: CASSYSSLAGGETQYF. CDR3 bases: TGTGCCAGCAGTTACTCTTCACTAGCGGGAGGAGAGACCCAGTACTTC.

This clonotype was found once. This chain links TRBV12-3 or TRBV12-4 with TRBJ2-7; D is ambiguous. This CDR3 has 13 amino acids. Trimming took off 2 bases at V and 0 bases at J, with 5 bases between the two ends. The CDR3: CASSLHTSYEQYF. For the CDR3, the DNA is TGTGCCAGCAGTTTACACACCTCCTACGAGCAGTACTTC.

This chain joins TRBV7-2 and TRBJ2-1; tentative D call: TRBD1 (6 bases). Germline CDR1 SGHTA, CDR2 FQGNSA. CDR3 length equals 15 residues. The ends were cut back, 4 bases at V and 1 base at J, with 11 bases in the middle. The CDR3 bases are TGTGCCAGCAGCTCGGACAGTGGGTCCTACAATGAGCAGTTCTTC. Translation gives CASSSDSGSYNEQFF.

This rearrangement joins TRBV25-1 to TRBJ2-3; 10 bases are shared with TRBD2. V trimming: 2 bases; J trimming: 3 bases; junction bases outside the gene matches: 11. Germline values: CDR1 MGHDK, CDR2 SYGVNS. The CDR3 runs 18 residues. The CDR3 here is CASSERGTSAFRTDTQYF. The CDR3 DNA reads as TGTGCCAGCAGTGAAAGAGGGACTAGCGCTTTTCGAACAGATACGCAGTATTTT.